Shown below are 15 T cell receptor beta chains from a single sample sequenced in a study of T cell changes during pregnancy in multiple sclerosis. Assay used: immunoSEQ multiplex PCR; TCRdb lists only in-frame clones, some missing. Counted here are 45,000 to 60,000 clones, approximately 92% occurring once; the ten biggest clones make up more than 0.7%. Source: CD4+ T cells from peripheral blood mononuclear cells, taken in the third trimester of pregnancy. These receptors came from a female donor with multiple sclerosis, enrolled in a pregnancy study.

This clone is a singleton in its sample. CDR3 DNA sequence: TGTGCCAGTAGTATGGACAGGGGGCGCGAGCAGTACTTC. Translation: CASSMDRGREQYF. The V call is TRBV19, the J call TRBJ2-7, with 11 bases identical to TRBD1. The CDR3 is 13 residues long. The germline CDR1 and CDR2 sequences are LNHDA and SQIVND (reference sequence). The V segment lost 3 bases and the J segment 6 bases; nucleotides outside the gene matches: 1.

The CDR3 nucleotides are TGTGCTAGTGGTTTGGTACCTGTCTCAGGGGGCAGGGACCGTAGAAACACTGAAGCTTTCTTT. Translated: CASGLVPVSGGRDRRNTEAFF. This chain uses TRBV12-5 with TRBJ1-1; TRBD1 aligns across 8 bases. V trimming: 0 bases; J trimming: 2 bases; junction bases outside the gene matches: 20. CDR3 length: 21 residues. Germline V CDR1 and CDR2: LGHNT, FRNRAP.

The CDR3 spells CASSFVPGSEQYF. The CDR3 DNA reads as TGTGCCAGCAGCTTCGTACCAGGGTCCGAGCAGTACTTC. The V and J genes are TRBV7-2 and TRBJ2-7, with D possibly matching TRBD1 (5 bases). The germline V gene encodes CDR1 SGHTA and CDR2 FQGNSA. Trimming removed 3 bases at V and 6 bases at J, with 12 bases between. The CDR3 is made up of 13 amino acids. The variable domain in full, completed from reference TRBV7-2 and TRBJ2-7, reads GAGVSQSPSNKVTEKGKDVELRCDPISGHTALYWYRQSLGQGLEFLIYFQGNSAPDKSGLPSDRFSAERTGGSVSTLTIQRTQQEDSAVYLCASSFVPGSEQYFGPGTRLTVT.

The chain couples TRBV7-2 to TRBJ2-1; D is perhaps TRBD2 (7 bases). V lost 5 bases to trimming and J lost 8 bases, with 19 bases between them. This CDR3 is 15 amino acids long. Germline CDR1 SGHTA, CDR2 FQGNSA. DNA for the CDR3: TGTGCCAGCAGCCAAACCGGGGGGCGGTTCGATGAGCAGTTCTTC. It yields the protein CASSQTGGRFDEQFF.

The gene calls are TRBV6-5 and TRBJ1-2; D not resolved. Trimming took 0 bases from V and 4 from J, leaving 6 bases between them. The CDR3 totals 13 residues. Per germline, CDR1 MNHEY and CDR2 SVGAGI. The CDR3 nucleotides are TGTGCCAGCAGTTACTCGGGCCCCTATGGCTACACCTTC. Protein product: CASSYSGPYGYTF.

This chain uses TRBV6-1 with TRBJ2-3, with TRBD2 matching over 8 bases. With 0 bases clipped from V and 3 bases from J, the junction kept 5 bases outside the gene matches. CDR3 size: 16 residues. Germline CDR1 MNHNS, CDR2 SASEGT. The CDR3 reads CASSEAGGGSTDTQYF. The CDR3 DNA sequence: TGTGCCAGCAGTGAAGCGGGCGGGGGGTCGACAGATACGCAGTATTTT.

The chain is built from TRBV10-3 and TRBJ2-1; 8 bases fit TRBD1. The ends lost 10 bases at V and 3 bases at J; junction bases unmatched: 8. The germline gives CDR1 ENHRY, CDR2 SYGVKD. The CDR3 consists of 14 residues. The CDR3 DNA sequence: TGTGCCACTAAGGACAGGGTGTACTACAATGAGCAGTTCTTC. It yields the protein CATKDRVYYNEQFF.

The J gene is TRBJ1-1, the V gene TRBV11-3, with D maybe TRBD1 (6 bases). The CDR3 has 12 residues. Trimming shortened V by 3 bases and J by 8 bases, and 10 bases separated the two germline ends. Germline values: CDR1 SGHNT, CDR2 YENEEA. CDR3 nucleotide sequence: TGTGCCAGCAGCTTTACAGGGACGGAAGCTTTCTTT. Residues: CASSFTGTEAFF.

This chain joins TRBV5-4 and TRBJ2-3, with 8 bases matching TRBD1. Per germline, CDR1 SGHNT and CDR2 YYREEE (reference sequence). This CDR3 is 16 amino acids long. The V gene end was trimmed by 3 bases and the J gene end by 4 bases; junction bases not matched to a gene: 10. CDR3 protein: CASSYRTGLYADTQYF. The CDR3 DNA sequence: TGTGCCAGCAGCTATCGGACAGGGCTATATGCAGATACGCAGTATTTT.

V gene TRBV9 combines with J gene TRBJ2-7, with D possibly being TRBD1 (5 bases). The germline CDR1 and CDR2 sequences are SGDLS and YYNGEE. Trimming took 3 bases from V and 2 from J, leaving 12 bases between them. The CDR3 is made up of 14 amino acids. The CDR3, as DNA: TGTGCCAGCAGCGGGGGCGGCAGTGCCTACGAGCAGTACTTC. Protein product: CASSGGGSAYEQYF.

The chain combines TRBV9 with TRBJ2-3; TRBD1 might be the D (6 bases). Trimming took 3 bases from V and 2 from J, leaving 10 bases between them. Germline assignment: CDR1 SGDLS and CDR2 YYNGEE. The CDR3 consists of 14 residues. For the CDR3, the DNA is TGTGCCAGCAGCGCTGGACAGCCCACAGATACGCAGTATTTT. Translating it yields CASSAGQPTDTQYF.

This sequence joins TRBV20-1 and TRBJ1-1; D possibly corresponds to TRBD1 (5 bases). The CDR3 sequence is 11 residues long. Germline V gene lookup returns CDR1 DFQATT and CDR2 SNEGSKA (reference sequence). Trimming took off 4 bases at V and 8 bases at J, with 11 bases between the two ends. CDR3 bases: TGCAGTGCTACACAGGAGAGCGAAGCTTTCTTT. It is translated as CSATQESEAFF.

This chain connects TRBV7-3 to TRBJ2-6; 8 nucleotides match TRBD1. CDR1 SGHTA and CDR2 FQGTGA come from the germline V gene. The CDR3 is 16 residues long. V shed 2 bases and J 8 bases; nucleotides not matched to a gene: 8. As DNA, the CDR3 is TGTGCCAGCAGCTTATATGGGCGGACAGGGACCAACGTCCTGACTTTC. Amino acids: CASSLYGRTGTNVLTF.

The rearrangement uses TRBV19 and TRBJ1-2; no reliable D call. Germline CDR1 and CDR2: LNHDA and SQIVND (reference sequence). V lost 4 bases to trimming and J lost 4 bases, with 13 bases between them. CDR3 length equals 14 residues. This CDR3 reads CASSNSPNFYGYTF. CDR3 bases: TGTGCCAGTAGTAACAGCCCTAATTTCTATGGCTACACCTTC.

V and J are TRBV6-4 and TRBJ2-3; TRBD2 matches at 7 bases. This CDR3 is 14 amino acids long. The V gene end was trimmed by 3 bases and the J gene end by 4 bases; junction bases not matched to a gene: 4. Germline lookup yields CDR1 MRHNA and CDR2 SNTAGT. The CDR3 sequence: CASSDGLAADTQYF. The CDR3 DNA is TGTGCCAGCAGTGATGGCCTAGCGGCAGATACGCAGTATTTT.